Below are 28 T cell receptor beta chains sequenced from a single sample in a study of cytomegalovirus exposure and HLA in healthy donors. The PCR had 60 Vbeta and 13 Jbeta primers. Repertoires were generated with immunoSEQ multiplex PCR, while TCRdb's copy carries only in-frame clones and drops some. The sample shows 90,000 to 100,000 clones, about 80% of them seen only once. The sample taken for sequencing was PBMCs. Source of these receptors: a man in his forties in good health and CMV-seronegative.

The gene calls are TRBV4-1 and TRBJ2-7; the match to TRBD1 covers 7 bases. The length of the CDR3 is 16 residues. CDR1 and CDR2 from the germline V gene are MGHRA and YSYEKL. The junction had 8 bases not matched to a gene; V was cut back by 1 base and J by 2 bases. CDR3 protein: CASSQAPGQSTYEQYF. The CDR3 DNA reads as TGCGCCAGCAGCCAAGCGCCGGGACAGTCGACCTACGAGCAGTACTTC.

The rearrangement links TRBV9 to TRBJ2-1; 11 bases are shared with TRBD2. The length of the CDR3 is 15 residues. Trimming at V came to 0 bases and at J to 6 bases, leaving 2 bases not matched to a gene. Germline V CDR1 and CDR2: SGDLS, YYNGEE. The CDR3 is CASSVGLAGGNEQFF. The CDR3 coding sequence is TGTGCCAGCAGCGTAGGGCTAGCGGGAGGCAATGAGCAGTTCTTC.

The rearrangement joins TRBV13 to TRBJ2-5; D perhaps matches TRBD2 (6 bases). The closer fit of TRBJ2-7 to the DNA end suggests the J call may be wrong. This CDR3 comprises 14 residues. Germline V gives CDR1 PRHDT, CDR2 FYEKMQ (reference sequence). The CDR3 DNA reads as TGTGCCAGCAACCCCCGGGGGACGGACTACGAGCAGTACTTC. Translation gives CASNPRGTDYEQYF.

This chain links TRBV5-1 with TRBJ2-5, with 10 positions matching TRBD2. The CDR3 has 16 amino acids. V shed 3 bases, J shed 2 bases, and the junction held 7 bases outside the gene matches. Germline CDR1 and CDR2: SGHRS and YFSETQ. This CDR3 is CASSSQLAGTQETQYF. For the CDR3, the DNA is TGCGCCAGCAGCTCCCAACTAGCGGGGACACAAGAGACCCAGTACTTC.

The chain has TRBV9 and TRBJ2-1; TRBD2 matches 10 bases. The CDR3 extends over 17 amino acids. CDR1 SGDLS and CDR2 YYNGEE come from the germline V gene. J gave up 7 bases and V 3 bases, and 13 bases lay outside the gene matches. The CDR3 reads CASSARGGGLAQNEQFF. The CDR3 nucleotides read TGTGCCAGCAGCGCCCGAGGAGGGGGACTAGCGCAGAATGAGCAGTTCTTC.

The CDR3 spells CASSYRTSGSYNEQFF. In nucleotides, the CDR3 is TGTGCCAGCAGTTACAGGACTAGCGGGAGTTACAATGAGCAGTTCTTC. The chain combines TRBV6-6 with TRBJ2-1, with TRBD2 matching over 13 bases. The CDR3 runs 16 residues. With V trimmed by 2 bases and J by 4 bases, 2 bases remained unmatched. Germline V lookup: CDR1 MNHNY, CDR2 SVGAGI (reference sequence).

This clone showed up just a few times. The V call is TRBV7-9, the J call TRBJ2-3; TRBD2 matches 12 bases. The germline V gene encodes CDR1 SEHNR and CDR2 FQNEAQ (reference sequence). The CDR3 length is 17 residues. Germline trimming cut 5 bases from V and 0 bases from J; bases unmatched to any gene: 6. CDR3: CASSLLTSGGSTDTQYF. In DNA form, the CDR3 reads TGTGCCAGCAGCCTCCTCACTAGCGGGGGGAGCACAGATACGCAGTATTTT.

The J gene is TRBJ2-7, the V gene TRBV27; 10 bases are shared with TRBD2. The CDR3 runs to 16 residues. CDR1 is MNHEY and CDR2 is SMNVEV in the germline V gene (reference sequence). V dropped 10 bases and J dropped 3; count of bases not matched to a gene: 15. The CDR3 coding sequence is TGTGCCACCCAACTAGGCCAGCGGGGGGGCCACTACGAGCAGTACTTC. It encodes CATQLGQRGGHYEQYF.

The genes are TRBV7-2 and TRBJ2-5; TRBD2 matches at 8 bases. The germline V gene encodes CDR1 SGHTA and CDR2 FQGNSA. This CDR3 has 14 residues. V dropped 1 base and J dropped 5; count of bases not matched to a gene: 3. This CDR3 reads CASSLGLARETQYF. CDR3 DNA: TGTGCCAGCAGCTTAGGACTAGCGCGGGAGACCCAGTACTTC.

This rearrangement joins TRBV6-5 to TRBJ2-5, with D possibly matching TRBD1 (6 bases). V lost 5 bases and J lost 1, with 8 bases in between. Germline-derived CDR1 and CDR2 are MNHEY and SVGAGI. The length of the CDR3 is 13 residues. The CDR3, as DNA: TGTGCCAGCAGTGACAGGAGCCAAGAGACCCAGTACTTC. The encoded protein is CASSDRSQETQYF.

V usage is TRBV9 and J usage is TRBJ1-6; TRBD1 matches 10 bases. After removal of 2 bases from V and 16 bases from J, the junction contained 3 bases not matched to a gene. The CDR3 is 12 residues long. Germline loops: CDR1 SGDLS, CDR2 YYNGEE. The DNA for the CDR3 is TGTGCCAGCAGCGTGGGGACAGGGGCGCTCCACTTT. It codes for CASSVGTGALHF.

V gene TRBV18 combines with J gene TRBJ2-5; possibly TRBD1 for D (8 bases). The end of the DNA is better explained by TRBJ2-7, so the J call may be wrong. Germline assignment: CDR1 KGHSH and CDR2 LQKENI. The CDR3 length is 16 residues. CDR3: CASSPPGQGGSYEQYF. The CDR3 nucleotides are TGTGCCAGCTCACCCCCCGGACAGGGAGGGTCCTACGAGCAGTACTTC.

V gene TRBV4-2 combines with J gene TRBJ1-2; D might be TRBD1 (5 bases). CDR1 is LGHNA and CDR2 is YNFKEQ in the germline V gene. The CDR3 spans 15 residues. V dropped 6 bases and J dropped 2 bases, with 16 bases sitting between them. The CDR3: CASRDGHARNYGYTF. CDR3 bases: TGTGCCAGCAGGGACGGACACGCGAGAAACTATGGCTACACCTTC.

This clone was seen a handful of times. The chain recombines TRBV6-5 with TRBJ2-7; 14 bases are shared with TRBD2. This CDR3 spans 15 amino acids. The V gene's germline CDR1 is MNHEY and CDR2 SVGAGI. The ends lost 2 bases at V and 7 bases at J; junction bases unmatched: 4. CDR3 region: CASSYGTSGGGEQYF. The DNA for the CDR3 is TGTGCCAGCAGTTACGGGACTAGCGGGGGAGGGGAGCAGTACTTC.

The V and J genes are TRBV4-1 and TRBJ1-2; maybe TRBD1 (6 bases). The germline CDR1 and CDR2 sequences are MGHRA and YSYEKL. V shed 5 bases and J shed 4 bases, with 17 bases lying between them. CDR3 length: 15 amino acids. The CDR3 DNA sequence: TGCGCCAGCAGCGACTCCCAGGGGATTTTCTATGGCTACACCTTC. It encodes CASSDSQGIFYGYTF.

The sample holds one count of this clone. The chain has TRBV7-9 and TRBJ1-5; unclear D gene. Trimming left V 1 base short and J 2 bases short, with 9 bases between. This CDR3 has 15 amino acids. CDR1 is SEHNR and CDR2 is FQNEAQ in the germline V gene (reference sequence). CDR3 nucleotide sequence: TGTGCCAGCAGCTTAGGAGGCGTGGGCAATCAGCCCCAGCATTTT. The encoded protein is CASSLGGVGNQPQHF.

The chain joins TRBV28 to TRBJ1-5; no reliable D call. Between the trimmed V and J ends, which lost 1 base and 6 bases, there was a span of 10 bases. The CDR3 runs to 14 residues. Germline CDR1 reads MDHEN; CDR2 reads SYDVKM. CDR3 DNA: TGTGCCAGCAGTTTATTAAAGGAGCGTCAGCCCCAGCATTTT. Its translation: CASSLLKERQPQHF.

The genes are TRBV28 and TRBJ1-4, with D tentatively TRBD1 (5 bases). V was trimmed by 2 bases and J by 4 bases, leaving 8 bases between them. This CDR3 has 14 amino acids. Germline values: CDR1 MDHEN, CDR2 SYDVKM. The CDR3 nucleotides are TGTGCCAGCAGTTTAGGGGGGATTAATGAAAAACTGTTTTTT. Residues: CASSLGGINEKLFF.

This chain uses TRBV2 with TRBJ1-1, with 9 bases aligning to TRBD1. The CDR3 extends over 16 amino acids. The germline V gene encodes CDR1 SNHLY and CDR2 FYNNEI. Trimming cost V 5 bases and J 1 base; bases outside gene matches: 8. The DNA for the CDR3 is TGTGCCAGCAGTTACCCAAAGGACAGGGGGAACACTGAAGCTTTCTTT. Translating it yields CASSYPKDRGNTEAFF. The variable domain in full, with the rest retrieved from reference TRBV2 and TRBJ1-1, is EPEVTQTPSHQVTQMGQEVILRCVPISNHLYFYWYRQILGQKVEFLVSFYNNEISEKSEIFDDQFSVERPDGSNFTLKIRSTKLEDSAMYFCASSYPKDRGNTEAFFGQGTRLTVV.

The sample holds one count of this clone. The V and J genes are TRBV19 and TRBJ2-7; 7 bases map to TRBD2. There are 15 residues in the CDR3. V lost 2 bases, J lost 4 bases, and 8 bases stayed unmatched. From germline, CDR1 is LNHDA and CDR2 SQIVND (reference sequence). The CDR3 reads CASSISGDFGYEQYF. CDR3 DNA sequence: TGTGCCAGTAGTATAAGCGGGGACTTCGGGTACGAGCAGTACTTC.

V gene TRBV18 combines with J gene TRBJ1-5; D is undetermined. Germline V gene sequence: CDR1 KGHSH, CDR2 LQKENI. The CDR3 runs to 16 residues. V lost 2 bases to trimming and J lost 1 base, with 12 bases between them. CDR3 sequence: CASSPVGGMSNQPQHF. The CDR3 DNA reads TGTGCCAGCTCACCAGTAGGAGGGATGAGCAATCAGCCCCAGCATTTT.

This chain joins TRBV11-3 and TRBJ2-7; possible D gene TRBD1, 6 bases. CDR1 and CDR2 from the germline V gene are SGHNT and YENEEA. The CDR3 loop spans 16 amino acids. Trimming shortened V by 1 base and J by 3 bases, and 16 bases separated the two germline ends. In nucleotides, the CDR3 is TGTGCCAGCAGCTTAGGCCCCCTGGGGGCTGGCTACGAGCAGTACTTC. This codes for CASSLGPLGAGYEQYF.

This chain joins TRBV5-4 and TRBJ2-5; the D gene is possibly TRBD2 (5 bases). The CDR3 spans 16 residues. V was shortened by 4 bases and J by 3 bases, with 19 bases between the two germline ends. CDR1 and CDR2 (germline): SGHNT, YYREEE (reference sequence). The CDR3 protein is CASSRGPIPREETQYF. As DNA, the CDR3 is TGTGCCAGCAGCAGAGGGCCGATCCCGAGGGAAGAGACCCAGTACTTC.

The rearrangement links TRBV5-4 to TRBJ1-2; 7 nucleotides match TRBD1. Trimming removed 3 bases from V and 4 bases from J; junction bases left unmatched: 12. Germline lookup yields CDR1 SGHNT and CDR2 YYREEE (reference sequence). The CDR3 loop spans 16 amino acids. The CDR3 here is CASSWATGQTTYGYTF. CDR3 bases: TGTGCCAGCAGCTGGGCAACGGGACAGACGACCTATGGCTACACCTTC. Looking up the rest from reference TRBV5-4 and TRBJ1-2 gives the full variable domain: ETGVTQSPTHLIKTRGQQVTLRCSSQSGHNTVSWYQQALGQGPQFIFQYYREEENGRGNFPPRFSGLQFPNYSSELNVNALELDDSALYLCASSWATGQTTYGYTFGSGTRLTVV.

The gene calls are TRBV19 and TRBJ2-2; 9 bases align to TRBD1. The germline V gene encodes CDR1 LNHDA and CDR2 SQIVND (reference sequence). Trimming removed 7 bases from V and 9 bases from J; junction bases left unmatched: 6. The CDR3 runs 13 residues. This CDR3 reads CASTSQGARELFF. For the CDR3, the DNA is TGTGCCAGTACCTCACAGGGGGCCCGGGAGCTGTTTTTT.

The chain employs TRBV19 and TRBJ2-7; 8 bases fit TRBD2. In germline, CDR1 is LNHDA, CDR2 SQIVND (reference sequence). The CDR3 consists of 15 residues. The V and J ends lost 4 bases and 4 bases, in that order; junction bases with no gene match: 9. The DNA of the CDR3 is TGTGCCAGTAGTAACCGCCAGCGGGAGCGTTACGAGCAGTACTTC. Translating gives CASSNRQRERYEQYF.

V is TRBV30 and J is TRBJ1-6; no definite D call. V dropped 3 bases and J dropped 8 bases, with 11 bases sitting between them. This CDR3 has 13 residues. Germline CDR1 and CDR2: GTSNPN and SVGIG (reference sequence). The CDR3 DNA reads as TGTGCCTGGAGGGCAAGGGAGGATTCACCCCTCCACTTT. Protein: CAWRAREDSPLHF.

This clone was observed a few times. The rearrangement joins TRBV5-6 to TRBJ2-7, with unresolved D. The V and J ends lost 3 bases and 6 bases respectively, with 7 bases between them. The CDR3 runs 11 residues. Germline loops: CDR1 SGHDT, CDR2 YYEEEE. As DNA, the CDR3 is TGTGCCAGCAGCTCGACACGCGAGCAGTACTTC. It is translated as CASSSTREQYF.